This T cell receptor beta chain is from a study of OX40 agonist ivuxolimab in advanced cancers. At the level of the study: The drug used for patients, ivuxolimab, was an agonistic anti-OX40 (CD134) antibody.

CDR1 SGHVS and CDR2 FNYEAQ come from the germline V gene. CDR3 length: 15 amino acids. J gave up 3 bases and V 1 base, and 6 bases lay outside the gene matches. Repertoires were generated with immunoSEQ multiplex PCR, while TCRdb's copy carries only in-frame clones and drops some. Here the sample spans tens of thousands of clones, roughly 84% being singletons. Note on this clone: The antigen remains undetermined.

Study findings and constraints: Within 6 weeks, CD4+ and CD8+ blood T cells expanded clonally at 0.1 to 3.0 mg/kg. Among the nonresponders, some also had low normalized T-cell clonal expansion.

The sample consisted of CD4+ or CD8+ T cells sorted from blood, taken in a trial of the OX40 agonist ivuxolimab. This sequence joins TRBV7-6 and TRBJ2-7; TRBD1 aligns across 7 bases. This clonotype was obtained from an adult with an advanced solid tumor such as melanoma, head and neck, liver or kidney cancer. In DNA form, the CDR3 reads TGTGCCAGCAGCTTAGGAACAGGGGCCCACTACGAGCAGTACTTC. This codes for CASSLGTGAHYEQYF.